Shown below are 2 T cell receptor beta chains from a single sample sequenced in a study of T cell responses to AZD1222 COVID-19 vaccine. Assay: immunoSEQ multiplex PCR; the TCRdb copy retains only in-frame clones and omits some. This repertoire shows more than 70,000 clones, 85% found once; its top ten account for around an eighth. Sequencing used peripheral blood, obtained on day 0 of AZD1222 vaccination. Every receptor here comes from an adult in good health.

CDR3 DNA: TGTGCCAGCAGTTGGACGGGAGGCTACACCTTC. The encoded protein is CASSWTGGYTF. This chain uses TRBV28 with TRBJ1-2, with no clear D. Trimming took off 4 bases at V and 8 bases at J, with 8 bases between the two ends. Germline CDR1 and CDR2: MDHEN and SYDVKM. The CDR3 spans 11 residues.

The rearrangement uses TRBV11-2 and TRBJ2-7, with D possibly being TRBD2 (6 bases). The germline gives CDR1 SGHAT, CDR2 FQNNGV. The CDR3 sequence is 14 residues long. V was pared by 4 bases and J by 0 bases, with 10 bases between. In nucleotides, the CDR3 is TGTGCCAGCAGCTCGGGACTCAGCTCCTACGAGCAGTACTTC. Translation gives CASSSGLSSYEQYF. The full variable domain, completed using reference TRBV11-2 and TRBJ2-7, is EAGVAQSPRYKIIEKRQSVAFWCNPISGHATLYWYQQILGQGPKLLIQFQNNGVVDDSQLPKDRFSAERLKGVDSTLKIQPAKLEDSAVYLCASSSGLSSYEQYFGPGTRLTVT.